Sequencing of this T cell receptor beta chain was carried out in a study of blood T cell repertoires in COVID-19. Under the authors' procedure: Using reference gene primer amplification, nucleated cell counts were estimated. TCRdb's copy holds only in-frame clones and misses some; the assay was immunoSEQ multiplex PCR. V, J and clone size are those of that table, while D and trimming were read from the DNA. Found here are around 94,000 clones, approximately 86% of them singletons; the top ten hold less than 3.5%. With 5 bases clipped from V and 1 base from J, the junction kept 10 bases outside the gene matches. The CDR3 extends over 16 amino acids. Germline lookup yields CDR1 MDHEN and CDR2 SYDVKM.

This clonotype was obtained from a man aged 50-59 years with active or convalescent COVID-19. Sequencing input: peripheral blood. The gene calls are TRBV28 and TRBJ1-2, with 7 bases aligning to TRBD1. Here the CDR3 reads CASSPEGAPYNYGYTF. The CDR3 DNA follows: TGTGCCAGCAGTCCGGAGGGGGCGCCTTATAACTATGGCTACACCTTC.